This passage covers 32 T cell receptor beta chains from one sample sequenced in a study of beta chain features in type 1 diabetes. Overall study findings and caveats: Shorter TCRB CDR3s, moderately but significantly so, marked every one of the four CD4+ subsets in Type 1 diabetes patients.

Expressed TCRB transcripts were sequenced, since all the RNA that had been isolated was reverse transcribed. The protocol was immunoSEQ multiplex PCR, while the TCRdb copy is restricted to in-frame clones and leaves out a portion. The sample lists hundreds of thousands of clones, 10% to 15% occurring once. Their antigen targets remain unknown. Sequenced input: naive CD4+ T cells from blood. These receptor sequences come from a man younger than 35 with type 1 diabetes.

The V gene is TRBV6-9, the J gene TRBJ1-6; 7 bases line up with TRBD1. The CDR3 is 15 residues long. Per germline, CDR1 MNHGY and CDR2 SVAAGI. V gave up 3 bases and J gave up 8 bases; unmatched junction bases: 7. The DNA for the CDR3 is TGTGCCAGCAGTTACTCCGACAGGGTAGATTCACCCCTCCACTTT. It codes for CASSYSDRVDSPLHF.

This clone appeared a few times. J is TRBJ2-3 and V is TRBV7-9; no clear D gene. There are 13 residues in the CDR3. Germline V gene sequence: CDR1 SEHNR, CDR2 FQNEAQ (reference sequence). V gave up 5 bases and J gave up 8 bases, with 14 bases separating them. The CDR3 DNA is TGTGCCAGCAGCCTACCTGGTTACGCTACGCAGTATTTT. Its translation: CASSLPGYATQYF. Full variable domain (outside the CDR3, taken from reference TRBV7-9 and TRBJ2-3): DTGVSQNPRHKITKRGQNVTFRCDPISEHNRLYWYRQTLGQGPEFLTYFQNEAQLEKSRLLSDRFSAERPKGSFSTLEIQRTEQGDSAMYLCASSLPGYATQYFGPGTRLTVL.

This clone was counted between two and nine times. The chain employs TRBV10-3 and TRBJ1-1; D might be TRBD1 (6 bases). CDR1 ENHRY and CDR2 SYGVKD come from the germline V gene. There are 15 residues in the CDR3. Trimming took 10 bases from V and 4 from J, leaving 22 bases between them. The DNA of the CDR3 is TGTGCCACCGGACTCCTGGGACATTTGGGCACTGAAGCTTTCTTT. Its translation is CATGLLGHLGTEAFF.

The table lists this clone with a few counts. This sequence joins TRBV10-3 and TRBJ1-2; TRBD1 might be the D (6 bases). Trimming took 5 bases from V and 2 from J, leaving 9 bases between them. The CDR3 contains 13 residues. Germline loops: CDR1 ENHRY, CDR2 SYGVKD. The CDR3 DNA reads as TGTGCCATCAGTCAGACAGGCAACTATGGCTACACCTTC. Translation gives CAISQTGNYGYTF.

The chain employs TRBV5-4 and TRBJ2-7; tentative D call: TRBD2 (6 bases). V was trimmed by 4 bases and J by 4 bases, leaving 12 bases between them. The CDR3 consists of 13 residues. Germline V CDR1 and CDR2: SGHNT, YYREEE (reference sequence). The CDR3: CASSGGFKYEQYF. The CDR3, as DNA: TGTGCCAGCAGCGGGGGGTTCAAGTACGAGCAGTACTTC.

V and J are TRBV9 and TRBJ2-7, with TRBD1 as a possible D gene (6 bases). The CDR3 is 15 residues long. The germline CDR1 and CDR2 sequences are SGDLS and YYNGEE. Trimming took off 0 bases at V and 4 bases at J, with 14 bases between the two ends. The CDR3, as DNA: TGTGCCAGCAGCGTAGAGGGGGAACCAAATTACGAGCAGTACTTC. It is translated as CASSVEGEPNYEQYF.

The chain is built from TRBV10-3 and TRBJ2-2; 7 bases line up with TRBD1. V lost 2 bases, J lost 0 bases, and 0 bases stayed unmatched. Germline CDR1 ENHRY, CDR2 SYGVKD. The CDR3 loop spans 15 amino acids. The CDR3 DNA sequence: TGTGCCATCAGTGAGACAGGGGCGAACACCGGGGAGCTGTTTTTT. Translated: CAISETGANTGELFF.

In this sample, this clone turned up a few times. The chain employs TRBV6-6 and TRBJ2-7; D may match TRBD1 or TRBD2 (6 bases each). Germline V gene lookup returns CDR1 MNHNY and CDR2 SVGAGI (reference sequence). The CDR3 has 15 amino acids. Trimming shortened V by 0 bases and J by 5 bases, and 14 bases separated the two germline ends. The CDR3 loop is CASSYSKGGGHEQYF. The DNA for the CDR3 is TGTGCCAGCAGTTACTCAAAGGGGGGCGGCCACGAGCAGTACTTC.

Regarding this clone: This same CDR3 is encoded by further DNA sequences in the sample. The V and J genes are TRBV4-1 and TRBJ1-2; no firm D call. Germline V gene data show CDR1 as MGHRA and CDR2 as YSYEKL. This CDR3 has 11 amino acids. Trimming removed 5 bases from V and 4 bases from J, with 5 bases in between. CDR3 sequence reads: CASSSSYGYTF. CDR3 in DNA: TGCGCCAGCAGCTCATCCTATGGCTACACCTTC.

The J gene is TRBJ1-1, the V gene TRBV7-9; 7 bases match TRBD1. CDR1 is SEHNR, CDR2 FQNEAQ, per germline (reference sequence). J lost 1 base, V lost 1 base, and 3 bases had no gene match. The CDR3 extends over 15 amino acids. The CDR3 region is CASSLEGQRNTEAFF. The CDR3 DNA sequence: TGTGCCAGCAGCTTAGAGGGACAGAGGAACACTGAAGCTTTCTTT.

In this sample, this clone turned up a few times. Within the sample, other DNA sequences also encode this same CDR3. The chain links TRBV29-1 to TRBJ1-2; D perhaps matches TRBD1 (5 bases). CDR1 is SQVTM and CDR2 is ANQGSEA in the germline V gene. Trimming removed 6 bases at V and 4 bases at J, with 15 bases between. CDR3 length: 13 amino acids. The CDR3 sequence is CSVGTGVGYGYTF. The CDR3, as DNA: TGCAGCGTCGGGACGGGTGTCGGCTATGGCTACACCTTC. Filled out from reference TRBV29-1 and TRBJ1-2, the complete variable domain reads SAVISQKPSRDICQRGTSLTIQCQVDSQVTMMFWYRQQPGQSLTLIATANQGSEATYESGFVIDKFPISRPNLTFSTLTVSNMSPEDSSIYLCSVGTGVGYGYTFGSGTRLTVV.

The J gene is TRBJ1-4, the V gene TRBV11-2; D perhaps matches TRBD1 (5 bases). This CDR3 has 16 amino acids. Deletions cut 5 bases from V and 2 bases from J, with 15 bases between. Germline loops: CDR1 SGHAT, CDR2 FQNNGV. CDR3 sequence reads: CASSTPWKGTNEKLFF. In DNA, the CDR3 is TGTGCCAGCAGCACACCATGGAAGGGGACTAATGAAAAACTGTTTTTT.

The V gene is TRBV5-1, the J gene TRBJ1-2, with a possible D match to TRBD1 (5 bases). Trimming removed 0 bases from V and 1 base from J, with 7 bases in between. Germline CDR1 SGHRS, CDR2 YFSETQ. This CDR3 is built from 14 residues. For the CDR3, the DNA is TGCGCCAGCAGCTTGGAGGGGATTAACTATGGCTACACCTTC. It is translated as CASSLEGINYGYTF.

The CDR3 loop is CASSGVAGSYEQYF. As DNA, the CDR3 is TGTGCCAGCAGCGGGGTAGCGGGGTCCTACGAGCAGTACTTC. The rearrangement links TRBV9 to TRBJ2-7; TRBD2 aligns across 8 bases. V shed 3 bases and J 1 base; nucleotides not matched to a gene: 3. There are 14 residues in the CDR3. CDR1 SGDLS and CDR2 YYNGEE come from the germline V gene. The full variable domain, rest sourced from reference TRBV9 and TRBJ2-7, is DSGVTQTPKHLITATGQRVTLRCSPRSGDLSVYWYQQSLDQGLQFLIQYYNGEERAKGNILERFSAQQFPDLHSELNLSSLELGDSALYFCASSGVAGSYEQYFGPGTRLTVT.

This clone was detected only a few times. The chain carries TRBV11-3 and TRBJ1-1; maybe TRBD1 (5 bases). CDR1 and CDR2 from the germline V gene are SGHNT and YENEEA. The CDR3 extends over 14 amino acids. Trimming took off 5 bases at V and 1 base at J, with 11 bases between the two ends. The CDR3 sequence: CASSPGTGNTEAFF. CDR3 DNA sequence: TGTGCCAGCAGCCCCGGGACGGGGAACACTGAAGCTTTCTTT.

This clone has just a few counts. The chain carries TRBV7-2 and TRBJ1-2, with a possible D match to TRBD1 (5 bases). Germline CDR1 is SGHTA and CDR2 is FQGNSA. This CDR3 is 13 amino acids long. V was clipped by 4 bases and J by 5 bases, with 11 bases between them. The CDR3 spells CASSYGGSYGYTF. CDR3 bases: TGTGCCAGCAGCTACGGGGGTTCATATGGCTACACCTTC.

The chain recombines TRBV7-9 with TRBJ1-6; D may be TRBD1 (6 bases). The CDR3 has 17 amino acids. CDR1 and CDR2 from the germline V gene are SEHNR and FQNEAQ (reference sequence). V was cut by 4 bases and J by 10 bases, with 23 bases left in between. The CDR3 reads CASSYPDSASVRSPLHF. CDR3 DNA: TGTGCCAGCAGCTATCCGGACAGCGCTTCCGTAAGGTCACCCCTCCACTTT.

This clone was recorded a few times. The chain recombines TRBV27 with TRBJ2-4, with TRBD1 matching 7 bases. In germline, CDR1 is MNHEY, CDR2 SMNVEV (reference sequence). This CDR3 comprises 15 residues. V dropped 8 bases and J dropped 0; count of bases not matched to a gene: 7. In nucleotides, the CDR3 is TGTGCCAGCCGCCGGGACAGCCTAGCCAAAAACATTCAGTACTTC. This codes for CASRRDSLAKNIQYF.

This clone was observed a few times. The DNA of the CDR3 is TGTGCCAGCAGTGAAGCGCTGGGGAATCAGCCCCAGCATTTT. It translates to CASSEALGNQPQHF. The chain carries TRBV2 and TRBJ1-5; the D is unclear. The CDR3 runs to 14 residues. The V and J ends lost 0 bases and 4 bases respectively, with 7 bases between them. The germline gives CDR1 SNHLY, CDR2 FYNNEI.

The rearrangement links TRBV6-1 to TRBJ1-4; D ambiguous. Per the germline V gene, CDR1 is MNHNS and CDR2 is SASEGT. The CDR3 covers 18 residues. Deletions cut 3 bases from V and 2 bases from J, with 19 bases between. CDR3 protein: CASSDGPTQRVTNEKLFF. The CDR3, as DNA: TGTGCCAGCAGTGATGGCCCTACTCAACGCGTGACTAATGAAAAACTGTTTTTT.

This clone turned up a few times. The genes are TRBV11-2 and TRBJ2-1; 9 bases map to TRBD1. The J segment lost 5 bases and the V segment lost 5 bases, leaving 10 bases of the junction unmatched. Germline CDR1 reads SGHAT; CDR2 reads FQNNGV. This CDR3 spans 16 amino acids. DNA for the CDR3: TGTGCCAGCAGCCCATTCCGGGACAGGGTCAACAATGAGCAGTTCTTC. Residues: CASSPFRDRVNNEQFF.

The genes are TRBV25-1 and TRBJ2-1; 8 nucleotides align to TRBD2. CDR3 length: 16 residues. CDR1 and CDR2 (germline): MGHDK, SYGVNS. The trim removed 0 bases at V and 8 bases at J, leaving 9 bases unmatched. Written as DNA, the CDR3 is TGTGCCAGCAGTGAATATGTGGCGGGGGGCCTGGATGAGCAGTTCTTC. Translation: CASSEYVAGGLDEQFF. Supplemented by reference TRBV25-1 and TRBJ2-1, the full variable domain reads EADIYQTPRYLVIGTGKKITLECSQTMGHDKMYWYQQDPGMELHLIHYSYGVNSTEKGDLSSESTVSRIRTEHFPLTLESARPSHTSQYLCASSEYVAGGLDEQFFGPGTRLTVL.

The chain combines TRBV19 with TRBJ1-5, with D perhaps matching TRBD1 (6 bases). The CDR3 consists of 12 residues. V was cut by 4 bases and J by 7 bases, with 8 bases left in between. The germline CDR1 and CDR2 sequences are LNHDA and SQIVND (reference sequence). CDR3 nucleotide sequence: TGTGCCAGTAGTAGGACAGACCAGCCCCAGCATTTT. This translates into CASSRTDQPQHF.

J is TRBJ2-5 and V is TRBV5-6; D is uncertain. The CDR3 has 14 amino acids. V shed 4 bases and J shed 5 bases, with 15 bases lying between them. In germline, CDR1 is SGHDT, CDR2 YYEEEE. In nucleotides, the CDR3 is TGTGCCAGCAGCCCGGTAGGAATGGAGGAGACCCAGTACTTC. Its protein product is CASSPVGMEETQYF.

The chain has TRBV5-1 and TRBJ2-7; weak D call: TRBD1 (6 bases). CDR1 and CDR2 from the germline V gene are SGHRS and YFSETQ. V lost 4 bases to trimming and J lost 2 bases, with 16 bases between them. The length of the CDR3 is 15 residues. The CDR3 DNA reads as TGCGCCAGCAGCCCACAGGGATTCCTCGCCTACGAGCAGTACTTC. It encodes CASSPQGFLAYEQYF.

The V call is TRBV27, the J call TRBJ2-3, with 7 bases aligning to TRBD2. Germline V lookup: CDR1 MNHEY, CDR2 SMNVEV (reference sequence). Losses at the gene ends were 0 bases for V and 4 bases for J; bases not matched to a gene: 1. The CDR3 is made up of 14 amino acids. The CDR3 loop reads CASSLSRGSDTQYF. CDR3 nucleotide sequence: TGTGCCAGCAGTTTATCGCGGGGGTCAGATACGCAGTATTTT.

The rearrangement joins TRBV15 to TRBJ2-7; 15 nucleotides line up with TRBD2. The CDR3 is 19 residues long. The germline V gene has CDR1 LNHNV and CDR2 YYDKDF (reference sequence). V trimming: 3 bases; J trimming: 2 bases; junction bases outside the gene matches: 11. The CDR3 here is CATSSPRPGLAGGTYEQYF. CDR3 sequence (DNA): TGTGCCACCAGCAGTCCGAGGCCGGGACTAGCGGGGGGTACCTACGAGCAGTACTTC.

This clone was seen a few times. The rearrangement links TRBV7-8 to TRBJ2-3; the match to TRBD2 covers 12 bases. The junction had 2 bases not matched to a gene; V was cut back by 2 bases and J by 2 bases. The germline V gene has CDR1 SGHVS and CDR2 FQNEAQ. The CDR3 sequence is 16 residues long. The CDR3, as DNA: TGTGCCAGCAGCTTAAGGACTAGCGGGGCCACAGATACGCAGTATTTT. It specifies CASSLRTSGATDTQYF.

This clone was picked up a small number of times. The rearrangement joins TRBV30 to TRBJ1-4; D may be TRBD1 (5 bases). With 4 bases removed from V and 8 bases from J, the gap between germline ends came to 14 bases. The CDR3 has 13 amino acids. Germline V gives CDR1 GTSNPN, CDR2 SVGIG (reference sequence). The CDR3 region is CAWKQAAEEKLFF. The CDR3 DNA sequence: TGTGCCTGGAAACAGGCCGCGGAGGAAAAACTGTTTTTT.

This clone was seen only a few times. At one end, the junction sequence differs from germline, possibly due to a read error. The chain uses TRBV7-9 and TRBJ1-1, with no clear D. This CDR3 has 13 residues. CDR1 is SEHNR and CDR2 is FQNEAQ in the germline V gene (reference sequence). The CDR3 coding sequence is TGTGCCAGCAGCCTAGCACTCACGGCTGAAGCTTTCTTT. Encoded protein: CASSLALTAEAFF.

There are a few counts of this clone. The V call is TRBV19, the J call TRBJ1-2, with TRBD1 matching over 10 bases. The CDR3 runs to 14 residues. Trimming took 8 bases from V and 7 from J; bases not matched to a gene: 10. The germline gives CDR1 LNHDA, CDR2 SQIVND (reference sequence). CDR3 sequence reads: CASRTGQGMGGYTF. CDR3 nucleotide sequence: TGTGCCAGTCGAACGGGACAGGGGATGGGTGGCTACACCTTC.

This clone was detected a few times. The V and J genes are TRBV10-3 and TRBJ2-7, with 7 bases fitting TRBD1. This CDR3 spans 13 amino acids. The germline V gene has CDR1 ENHRY and CDR2 SYGVKD. V lost 6 bases to trimming and J lost 1 base; unmatched junction nucleotides: 3. CDR3 bases: TGTGCCATCAGGGGGGACAGTTCCTACGAGCAGTACTTC. This encodes CAIRGDSSYEQYF.